Sequencing of this TCR beta chain was carried out in a study of blood T cell repertoires in COVID-19 (dated by TCRdb to the early 2020s). Context from the whole study: Samples covering the acute and convalescent phases of COVID-19 were provided by collaborators in the United States, Italy and Spain. The repertoires were made available in a free public database intended to serve as a resource for research on the immune response to SARS-CoV-2. A de-identified subject ID, COVID-19 status, age in years and sex were almost always included in the sample metadata. Where available, HLA class I and class II types were taken from metadata supplied by the sample provider and were not determined by assay-based typing. Subjects who had been exposed to COVID-19, were actively infected with it, or had recovered from it provided the deeply sampled blood TCRbeta repertoires that made up the dataset. The samples were drawn from two sources: the first 160 participants of the ongoing ImmuneRACE study, and some 1,300 subjects contributed by 6 global collaborators. The material from the prospective study consisted of cDNA or gDNA derived from T cells, B-cell-depleted T cells, or PBMCs. Results the study describes overall, beyond this receptor: The amount of clinical and demographic metadata varied by source and participant and was provided uncurated.

Relative to germline, V is 5 bases shorter and J is 0 bases shorter, with 14 bases between their ends. Measured from the cysteine to the phenylalanine, the CDR3 is 15 residues long. Only the CDR3 DNA is retained, 45 bases long and in frame from the first base. The germline V gene supplies CDR1 MNHEY and CDR2 SVGAGI. The table lists this clone with a few counts. This receptor's antigen is unknown. There are no base qualities to consult, and no much larger clone falls within one base. The immunoSEQ Assay, a bias-controlled multiplex PCR, was used to amplify TCRbeta CDR3 regions from genomic DNA. Per the source publication's procedure: Within the assay, amplification of reference gene primers was used to estimate how many nucleated cells each sample contained. To quantify the absolute abundance of each unique TCRbeta CDR3 rearrangement, sequence reads were collapsed and filtered. Productive Simpson clonality was computed per sample as the square root of Simpson's diversity index over productive rearrangements. This is the immuneACCESS table as TCRdb keeps it, with only in-frame sequences that have V and J called. A part of the clones is gone; compared with another copy, unresolved V genes explain less than half, and the rest is unexplained. The V and J calls and clone size are taken from that table; D and trimming were inferred from the DNA. This sample has under 200,000 clones in its table, and roughly 83% of those were observed once. The top ten clones comprise roughly 14% of the sample.

Whole blood was collected in K2EDTA tubes by collaborating institutions according to the institutions' own protocols. For TCRbeta analysis, collaborators shipped samples as frozen whole blood, isolated PBMCs, or DNA extracted from either of those sample types. The sequence joins TRBV6-5 to TRBJ2-7; possibly the D gene is TRBD1, per 5 matching bases. This sequence was found in a man aged 18 to 30 with active or convalescent COVID-19. Sample: peripheral blood. The nucleotides read TGTGCCAGCAGTATGGGGCCCCAAAACTCCTACGAGCAGTACTTC. Protein translation: CASSMGPQNSYEQYF.